The 27 T cell receptor beta chains below all came from one sample that was sequenced in a study of T cells after yellow fever vaccination. TCRdb processed the 5' RACE reads anew with MiXCR; each CDR3 protein has one entry. Here the sample spans 150,000 to 200,000 distinct CDR3 sequences, 6% to 7.5% being singletons. This specimen was CD4+ T cells sorted from PBMCs, taken 4 to 6 days after the first yellow fever vaccination. These TCRs come from a man aged 18 to 30 who received the YFV17D yellow fever vaccine.

This clonotype has just a few counts. The rearrangement joins TRBV4-3 to TRBJ1-4, with a tentative D call TRBD1 (6 bases). V shed 6 bases and J shed 5 bases, with 13 bases lying between them. The CDR3 contains 14 residues. Germline CDR1 LGHNA, CDR2 YSLEER. The CDR3 DNA reads TGCGCCAGCAGTTCTAAGGACAGAAATGAAAAACTGTTTTTT. As protein: CASSSKDRNEKLFF.

The table lists this clonotype with many counts. The V and J genes are TRBV20-1 and TRBJ2-5; maybe TRBD1 (5 bases). V was trimmed by 5 bases and J by 4 bases, leaving 14 bases between them. The CDR3 consists of 13 residues. CDR1 and CDR2 (germline): DFQATT, SNEGSKA (reference sequence). CDR3 residues: CSAPIQGGETQYF. CDR3 DNA: TGCAGTGCTCCGATTCAGGGCGGAGAGACCCAGTACTTC.

J is TRBJ2-2 and V is TRBV5-4, with TRBD1 matching 8 bases. The J segment lost 7 bases and the V segment lost 4 bases, leaving 3 bases of the junction unmatched. The CDR3 runs to 13 residues. Germline loops: CDR1 SGHNT, CDR2 YYREEE (reference sequence). DNA for the CDR3: TGTGCCAGCAGCCCCGGACAGGGCGGGGAGCTGTTTTTT. It codes for CASSPGQGGELFF.

V usage is TRBV6-2 or TRBV6-3 and J usage is TRBJ2-6; D is undetermined. Germline loops: CDR1 MNHEY, CDR2 SVGEGT. V was clipped by 7 bases and J by 2 bases, with 3 bases between them. The CDR3 totals 12 residues. This CDR3 is CASTAGANVLTF. CDR3 nucleotide sequence: TGTGCCAGCACGGCTGGGGCCAACGTCCTGACTTTC.

This clonotype was detected only a few times. The chain couples TRBV6-4 to TRBJ1-6; D uncertain. Looked up from germline, CDR1 is MRHNA and CDR2 is SNTAGT. The V end lost 6 bases, the J end lost 6 bases, and 9 bases lay between the germline ends. CDR3 size: 13 residues. CDR3 region: CASSRTVNSPLHF. The CDR3 nucleotides read TGTGCCAGCAGCCGGACGGTTAATTCACCCCTCCACTTT.

This clonotype was found many times. This chain links TRBV5-6 with TRBJ2-7; TRBD1 aligns across 9 bases. Trimming at V came to 4 bases and at J to 4 bases, leaving 12 bases not matched to a gene. From germline, CDR1 is SGHDT and CDR2 YYEEEE. The CDR3 sequence is 16 residues long. CDR3 nucleotides: TGTGCCAGCAGCCTGGGACAGGGAAAGTCAAATTACGAGCAGTACTTC. This translates into CASSLGQGKSNYEQYF.

Worth noting for this clonotype: A much larger clone is a single base away; this may be a read error. The genes are TRBV7-9 and TRBJ1-1; D gene ambiguous. Germline V gene lookup returns CDR1 SEHNR and CDR2 FQNEAQ (reference sequence). CDR3 size: 12 residues. The CDR3 is CTSSLYLTEAFF. As DNA, the CDR3 is TGTACCAGCAGCTTATATTTGACAGAAGCTTTCTTT.

This clonotype has a count of ten or more. The V and J genes are TRBV20-1 and TRBJ2-7; tentative D call: TRBD2 (6 bases). Trimming pared 0 bases from V and 7 bases from J, leaving 13 bases between. CDR3 length equals 13 residues. CDR1 and CDR2 from the germline V gene are DFQATT and SNEGSKA (reference sequence). CDR3 amino acids: CSARDYGTGEQYV. CDR3 nucleotides: TGCAGTGCTAGAGATTATGGGACTGGGGAGCAGTACGTC.

This clonotype was detected ten times or more. This rearrangement joins TRBV6-5 to TRBJ1-1; D ambiguous. Per germline, CDR1 MNHEY and CDR2 SVGAGI. V lost 2 bases to trimming and J lost 4 bases, with 14 bases between them. CDR3 length equals 15 residues. The CDR3 region is CASSYRWGLVTEAFF. CDR3 nucleotide sequence: TGTGCCAGCAGTTACCGTTGGGGTCTTGTCACTGAAGCTTTCTTT.

This clonotype came up many times. The J gene is TRBJ1-2, the V gene TRBV4-1; a weak D match, TRBD1 (5 bases). V lost 4 bases and J lost 8, with 17 bases in between. The length of the CDR3 is 14 residues. Germline V gene sequence: CDR1 MGHRA, CDR2 YSYEKL. CDR3 sequence reads: CASSRGDPGSGYTF. CDR3 bases: TGCGCCAGCAGCCGAGGGGACCCTGGGAGCGGCTACACCTTC.

Only a few counts were recorded for this clonotype. The V call is TRBV6-1, the J call TRBJ2-3, with 7 bases that match TRBD2. Germline CDR1 reads MNHNS; CDR2 reads SASEGT. The CDR3 covers 13 residues. The V and J ends lost 10 bases and 9 bases, in that order; junction bases with no gene match: 13. This CDR3 reads CATTSRRGGTQYF. CDR3 bases: TGTGCCACGACTAGCCGGAGGGGTGGCACGCAGTATTTT.

The V and J genes are TRBV5-4 and TRBJ2-7, with D possibly matching TRBD2 (7 bases). The germline V gene encodes CDR1 SGHNT and CDR2 YYREEE (reference sequence). The germline V and J ends were trimmed by 4 bases and 3 bases, with 14 bases remaining between them. This CDR3 region has 14 residues. CDR3: CASSPQGGDYEQYF. The CDR3 DNA sequence: TGTGCCAGCAGCCCTCAAGGGGGGGACTACGAGCAGTACTTC. The entire variable domain, with the rest obtained from reference TRBV5-4 and TRBJ2-7, is as follows: ETGVTQSPTHLIKTRGQQVTLRCSSQSGHNTVSWYQQALGQGPQFIFQYYREEENGRGNFPPRFSGLQFPNYSSELNVNALELDDSALYLCASSPQGGDYEQYFGPGTRLTVT.

This clonotype was observed many times. The rearrangement joins TRBV18 to TRBJ2-7, with D possibly TRBD2 on 5 matching bases. Trimming stripped 1 base from V and 0 bases from J, with 10 bases between. This CDR3 spans 15 amino acids. Germline assignment: CDR1 KGHSH and CDR2 LQKENI. The CDR3 nucleotides are TGTGCCAGCTCACCACAGGCGGGTGGCTCCTACGAGCAGTACTTC. This translates into CASSPQAGGSYEQYF.

This sequence joins TRBV9 and TRBJ1-5, with D hard to call. The CDR3 is 16 residues long. Germline-derived CDR1 and CDR2 are SGDLS and YYNGEE. Trimming took 0 bases from V and 0 from J, leaving 10 bases between them. The CDR3 reads CASSVERYNSNQPQHF. CDR3 DNA: TGTGCCAGCAGCGTAGAAAGGTACAATAGCAATCAGCCCCAGCATTTT. Using reference TRBV9 and TRBJ1-5 for the parts outside the CDR3, the full variable domain is DSGVTQTPKHLITATGQRVTLRCSPRSGDLSVYWYQQSLDQGLQFLIQYYNGEERAKGNILERFSAQQFPDLHSELNLSSLELGDSALYFCASSVERYNSNQPQHFGDGTRLSIL.

This clonotype occurred many times. V usage is TRBV12-3 or TRBV12-4 and J usage is TRBJ2-5; the D call may be TRBD1 or TRBD2 (5 bases each). V dropped 2 bases and J dropped 13 bases, with 8 bases sitting between them. CDR3 size: 10 residues. The CDR3 protein is CASSLRDVYF. The DNA of the CDR3 is TGTGCCAGCAGTTTAAGGGACGTGTACTTC.

This clonotype was found many times. The chain recombines TRBV6-1 with TRBJ1-2; no clear D. The CDR3 covers 14 residues. Trimming pared 5 bases from V and 2 bases from J, leaving 12 bases between. Germline CDR1 MNHNS, CDR2 SASEGT. CDR3 coding DNA: TGTGCCAGCAGTCAACAAGGGATAAACTATGGCTACACCTTC. This codes for CASSQQGINYGYTF.

This clonotype has ten or more counts. A read error is likely, as this CDR3 ends without the conserved phenylalanine or tryptophan. Here the CDR3 DNA reads TGTGCCAGCAGTGCGAGACAGGGAGGAGAGCAGTACATC. This sequence encodes CASSARQGGEQYI. This chain links TRBV6-1 with TRBJ2-7; TRBD1 might be the D (7 bases). The germline gives CDR1 MNHNS, CDR2 SASEGT. Trimming left V 4 bases short and J 7 bases short, with 14 bases between. This CDR3 has 13 amino acids.

This clonotype was recorded at least ten times. The chain joins TRBV20-1 to TRBJ1-5; D unresolved. This CDR3 spans 15 amino acids. From germline, CDR1 is DFQATT and CDR2 SNEGSKA (reference sequence). V shed 3 bases and J shed 4 bases, with 16 bases lying between them. CDR3 region: CSASPGGRRNQPQHF. The CDR3 DNA is TGCAGTGCTAGTCCCGGAGGGCGAAGGAATCAGCCCCAGCATTTT.

A remark on this clonotype: Mismatch with germline at one junction end may stem from a read error. The gene calls are TRBV6-5 and TRBJ2-5; D is perhaps TRBD2 (6 bases). This CDR3 has 14 residues. Germline assignment: CDR1 MNHEY and CDR2 SVGAGI. CDR3 sequence reads: CASSYSFGGESQYF. DNA for the CDR3: TGTGCCAGCAGTTATAGTTTCGGCGGGGAGAGCCAGTACTTC.

There are many counts of this clonotype. CDR3 DNA sequence: TGCGCCAGCAGAAGTGGACTAGCGGTAACAGATACGCAGTATTTT. Its translation: CASRSGLAVTDTQYF. The chain recombines TRBV5-1 with TRBJ2-3; 10 nucleotides agree with TRBD2. CDR3 size: 15 residues. The germline gives CDR1 SGHRS, CDR2 YFSETQ. Unmatched junction bases numbered 6, after V lost 5 bases and J lost 3 bases.

This clonotype showed up many times. The V and J genes are TRBV5-1 and TRBJ1-2; D remains ambiguous. The CDR3 loop spans 16 amino acids. CDR1 SGHRS and CDR2 YFSETQ come from the germline V gene. V was cut by 1 base and J by 4 bases, with 17 bases left in between. The CDR3 region is CASSLSQVGPTYGYTF. CDR3 in DNA: TGCGCCAGCAGCTTGAGCCAAGTAGGGCCAACCTATGGCTACACCTTC. The full variable domain, rest sourced from reference TRBV5-1 and TRBJ1-2, is KAGVTQTPRYLIKTRGQQVTLSCSPISGHRSVSWYQQTPGQGLQFLFEYFSETQRNKGNFPGRFSGRQFSNSRSEMNVSTLELGDSALYLCASSLSQVGPTYGYTFGSGTRLTVV.

In its sample, this clonotype was seen a few times. This chain links TRBV7-9 with TRBJ2-3; D may be TRBD2 (7 bases). V shed 4 bases and J shed 0 bases, with 17 bases lying between them. The length of the CDR3 is 17 residues. From germline, CDR1 is SEHNR and CDR2 FQNEAQ (reference sequence). CDR3 sequence reads: CASSSKGGGPSTDTQYF. CDR3 nucleotide sequence: TGTGCCAGCAGCTCAAAAGGGGGGGGGCCTAGCACAGATACGCAGTATTTT. Based on the CDR3 plus reference TRBV7-9 and TRBJ2-3, the full variable domain is DTGVSQNPRHKITKRGQNVTFRCDPISEHNRLYWYRQTLGQGPEFLTYFQNEAQLEKSRLLSDRFSAERPKGSFSTLEIQRTEQGDSAMYLCASSSKGGGPSTDTQYFGPGTRLTVL.

This chain links TRBV6-5 with TRBJ1-2; unclear D gene. The CDR3 has 15 amino acids. Looked up from germline, CDR1 is MNHEY and CDR2 is SVGAGI. V gave up 2 bases and J gave up 0 bases, with 10 bases separating them. CDR3 loop: CASSYGQEANYGYTF. In nucleotides, the CDR3 is TGTGCCAGCAGTTACGGGCAGGAAGCTAACTATGGCTACACCTTC.

The chain uses TRBV29-1 and TRBJ1-5, with D unclear. Germline CDR1 and CDR2: SQVTM and ANQGSEA. The V and J ends lost 6 bases and 0 bases respectively, with 9 bases between them. This CDR3 spans 13 amino acids. This CDR3 reads CSVRLNSNQPQHF. The DNA of the CDR3 is TGCAGCGTCCGCTTGAATAGCAATCAGCCCCAGCATTTT.

The chain carries TRBV4-3 and TRBJ2-4; D tentatively fits TRBD1 or TRBD2 (5 bases each). Germline V gives CDR1 LGHNA, CDR2 YSLEER. CDR3 size: 17 residues. V lost 0 bases to trimming and J lost 2 bases, with 14 bases between them. The CDR3 DNA sequence: TGCGCCAGCAGCCAAGATATTCTGTGGGGGACCAAAAACATTCAGTACTTC. It encodes CASSQDILWGTKNIQYF.

The sample holds many counts of this clonotype. This chain joins TRBV5-1 and TRBJ1-1; D gene unclear. CDR1 SGHRS and CDR2 YFSETQ come from the germline V gene. The CDR3 sequence is 13 residues long. Trimming cost V 4 bases and J 1 base, with 8 bases left between them. The CDR3 region is CASSGPPNTEAFF. In DNA, the CDR3 is TGCGCCAGCAGCGGCCCACCGAACACTGAAGCTTTCTTT.

The sample holds a few counts of this clonotype. The rearrangement uses TRBV29-1 and TRBJ1-1; D call uncertain. V was trimmed by 7 bases and J by 1 base, leaving 10 bases between them. Germline-derived CDR1 and CDR2 are SQVTM and ANQGSEA. The CDR3 is made up of 12 amino acids. CDR3 nucleotide sequence: TGCAGCGCCGGACGGAAGAACACTGAAGCTTTCTTT. Its protein product is CSAGRKNTEAFF.